This passage covers 29 T cell receptor beta chains from one sample sequenced in a study of pediatric ulcerative colitis. During colonoscopy, one to two rectal pinch biopsies were collected. Assay: immunoSEQ multiplex PCR; the TCRdb copy retains only in-frame clones and omits some. The sample records 10,000 to 13,000 clones, 82% being singletons. Sequencing was done on a sample of gut tissue. The receptors here all came from a girl between 5 and 17 years old who was a control in a study of pediatric ulcerative colitis.

The chain links TRBV28 to TRBJ2-5; D might be TRBD1 or TRBD2, each matching 6 bases. The CDR3 is made up of 16 amino acids. Germline CDR1 is MDHEN and CDR2 is SYDVKM. Trimming took 4 bases from V and 3 from J, leaving 18 bases between them. The CDR3 loop reads CASSSREGGREETQYF. The CDR3 DNA sequence: TGTGCCAGCAGTTCCCGAGAAGGGGGGCGGGAAGAGACCCAGTACTTC.

This chain connects TRBV10-3 to TRBJ2-7; D is perhaps TRBD1 (6 bases). Looked up from germline, CDR1 is ENHRY and CDR2 is SYGVKD. This CDR3 has 12 residues. V lost 10 bases and J lost 5, with 15 bases in between. Written as DNA, the CDR3 is TGTGCCACAAACCCGGGACATCACGAGCAGTACTTC. Translated: CATNPGHHEQYF.

V usage is TRBV25-1 and J usage is TRBJ2-2; a possible D gene is TRBD1 (5 bases). CDR3 length: 13 residues. Germline lookup yields CDR1 MGHDK and CDR2 SYGVNS. Deletions cut 6 bases from V and 3 bases from J, with 8 bases between. This CDR3 reads CASRGPYTGELFF. The CDR3 DNA is TGTGCCAGCAGGGGGCCGTACACCGGGGAGCTGTTTTTT.

This rearrangement joins TRBV27 to TRBJ2-1; 11 bases are shared with TRBD2. Germline V gene data show CDR1 as MNHEY and CDR2 as SMNVEV (reference sequence). J lost 1 base, V lost 8 bases, and 4 bases had no gene match. CDR3 size: 15 residues. The CDR3 is CASFSGRGSYNEQFF. The CDR3 bases are TGTGCCAGCTTTAGCGGGAGGGGATCCTACAATGAGCAGTTCTTC.

The chain combines TRBV19 with TRBJ2-5, with 10 bases fitting TRBD1. This CDR3 is 14 amino acids long. J was trimmed by 4 bases and V by 3 bases; bases with no gene match: 2. Germline CDR1 LNHDA, CDR2 SQIVND (reference sequence). The CDR3 reads CASSIGDRGETQYF. The CDR3 DNA reads as TGTGCCAGTAGTATCGGGGACAGGGGAGAGACCCAGTACTTC.

The chain combines TRBV5-1 with TRBJ1-1; 7 nucleotides match TRBD1. Germline V lookup: CDR1 SGHRS, CDR2 YFSETQ. The CDR3 has 14 amino acids. Trimming removed 2 bases from V and 4 bases from J; junction bases left unmatched: 5. In nucleotides, the CDR3 is TGCGCCAGCAGCTTTCAGGGGGATCGCACTGAAGCTTTCTTT. Translation gives CASSFQGDRTEAFF. The whole variable domain, filled in from reference TRBV5-1 and TRBJ1-1, reads KAGVTQTPRYLIKTRGQQVTLSCSPISGHRSVSWYQQTPGQGLQFLFEYFSETQRNKGNFPGRFSGRQFSNSRSEMNVSTLELGDSALYLCASSFQGDRTEAFFGQGTRLTVV.

This rearrangement joins TRBV4-1 to TRBJ2-3; D is unclear. Trimming removed 3 bases at V and 2 bases at J, with 3 bases between. CDR3 length equals 12 residues. From germline, CDR1 is MGHRA and CDR2 YSYEKL. The DNA for the CDR3 is TGCGCCAGCAGCCAGTCCACAGATACGCAGTATTTT. It is translated as CASSQSTDTQYF.

The chain's CDR3 is CASSLTTYNEQFF. DNA of the CDR3: TGTGCCAGCAGCCTGACTACCTACAATGAGCAGTTCTTC. The chain couples TRBV9 to TRBJ2-1, with a possible D match to TRBD2 (5 bases). The CDR3 totals 13 residues. V shed 4 bases and J shed 2 bases, with 7 bases lying between them. From germline, CDR1 is SGDLS and CDR2 YYNGEE.

The J gene is TRBJ1-5, the V gene TRBV5-1; no clear D gene. The CDR3 spans 13 residues. V shed 0 bases and J shed 5 bases, with 6 bases lying between them. The germline V gene has CDR1 SGHRS and CDR2 YFSETQ. The CDR3: CASSLDTDQPQHF. For the CDR3, the DNA is TGCGCCAGCAGCTTGGACACCGATCAGCCCCAGCATTTT.

The chain has TRBV6-6 and TRBJ2-1, with a weak D call TRBD2 (6 bases). This CDR3 has 11 amino acids. Germline V gene data show CDR1 as MNHNY and CDR2 as SVGAGI (reference sequence). The V gene lost 8 bases and the J gene lost 6 bases, with 8 bases spanning the gap. CDR3 loop: CASVGGNEQFF. The CDR3, as DNA: TGTGCCAGCGTGGGGGGCAATGAGCAGTTCTTC.

This clone was counted between two and nine times. The chain is built from TRBV5-1 and TRBJ2-1, with a weak D call TRBD2 (6 bases). The V and J ends lost 2 bases and 5 bases respectively, with 14 bases between them. The CDR3 has 15 residues. CDR1 and CDR2 (germline): SGHRS, YFSETQ. The CDR3 loop is CASSLGTQTNNEQFF. The CDR3 nucleotides are TGCGCCAGCAGCTTAGGGACTCAGACCAACAATGAGCAGTTCTTC.

The chain couples TRBV4-3 to TRBJ2-1; D uncertain. Germline V gene lookup returns CDR1 LGHNA and CDR2 YSLEER. The CDR3 length is 16 residues. V gave up 0 bases and J gave up 0 bases, with 9 bases separating them. CDR3 sequence: CASSQDSESSYNEQFF. CDR3 DNA: TGCGCCAGCAGCCAAGACTCCGAGAGCTCCTACAATGAGCAGTTCTTC.

The chain combines TRBV5-1 with TRBJ2-3, with TRBD1 matching 9 bases. J lost 0 bases, V lost 4 bases, and 6 bases had no gene match. The CDR3 is 16 amino acids. CDR1 and CDR2 from the germline V gene are SGHRS and YFSETQ. The CDR3 DNA follows: TGCGCCAGCAGCGCCGGGACAGGGATTAGCACAGATACGCAGTATTTT. The encoded protein is CASSAGTGISTDTQYF.

The chain combines TRBV6-4 with TRBJ1-1; D call uncertain. V lost 0 bases and J lost 1, with 3 bases in between. CDR3 length: 13 amino acids. Germline V gives CDR1 MRHNA, CDR2 SNTAGT. CDR3 in DNA: TGTGCCAGCAGTGACTCACAGAACACTGAAGCTTTCTTT. This encodes CASSDSQNTEAFF.

The gene calls are TRBV19 and TRBJ2-1, with unresolved D. Germline loops: CDR1 LNHDA, CDR2 SQIVND (reference sequence). Trimming removed 3 bases at V and 4 bases at J, with 7 bases between. CDR3 size: 13 residues. The CDR3 sequence is CASSMVGYNEQFF. CDR3 coding DNA: TGTGCCAGTAGTATGGTTGGGTACAATGAGCAGTTCTTC.

This sequence joins TRBV11-2 and TRBJ2-3; 10 bases map to TRBD2. Germline CDR1 is SGHAT and CDR2 is FQNNGV. The CDR3 covers 15 residues. Trimming cost V 5 bases and J 3 bases; bases outside gene matches: 5. CDR3 in DNA: TGTGCCAGCAGCCCGAGAGCGGGAGGGACAGATACGCAGTATTTT. This codes for CASSPRAGGTDTQYF.

The chain has TRBV5-1 and TRBJ1-1, with unresolved D. The CDR3 runs 16 residues. V lost 1 base and J 0 bases, leaving 13 bases between the germline ends. Germline V gives CDR1 SGHRS, CDR2 YFSETQ. CDR3 region: CASSLTAVVMNTEAFF. CDR3 in DNA: TGCGCCAGCAGCTTGACAGCCGTAGTTATGAACACTGAAGCTTTCTTT.

The chain combines TRBV29-1 with TRBJ2-5, with 10 positions matching TRBD2. The V and J ends lost 3 bases and 2 bases, in that order; junction bases with no gene match: 9. The CDR3 runs to 16 residues. Germline V lookup: CDR1 SQVTM, CDR2 ANQGSEA. CDR3 nucleotides: TGCAGCGTTGATGAAGCGAGCGGGAGGGTTCAAGAGACCCAGTACTTC. Translated: CSVDEASGRVQETQYF.

V gene TRBV15 combines with J gene TRBJ2-1; D ambiguous. Deletions cut 3 bases from V and 8 bases from J, with 5 bases between. Germline V gene sequence: CDR1 LNHNV, CDR2 YYDKDF (reference sequence). This CDR3 is built from 11 residues. The CDR3 nucleotides are TGTGCCACCAGCAGTGTTTATGAGCAGTTCTTC. This codes for CATSSVYEQFF.

The rearrangement links TRBV10-2 to TRBJ2-1; 14 bases match TRBD2. V gave up 10 bases and J gave up 7 bases; unmatched junction bases: 9. The CDR3 runs to 15 residues. Looked up from germline, CDR1 is WSHSY and CDR2 is SAAADI. The CDR3 bases are TGCGCCACCAGACTAGCGGGAGGGCCGGGTAATGAGCAGTTCTTC. It is translated as CATRLAGGPGNEQFF.

The chain carries TRBV9 and TRBJ1-2; D unclear. Trimming cost V 0 bases and J 8 bases, with 8 bases left between them. CDR3 length: 12 amino acids. Looked up from germline, CDR1 is SGDLS and CDR2 is YYNGEE. CDR3 coding DNA: TGTGCCAGCAGCGTAGGGTCTTTCGGCTACACCTTC. Protein product: CASSVGSFGYTF.

This chain joins TRBV18 and TRBJ2-1; D remains ambiguous. The CDR3 is 14 amino acids. The germline V and J ends were trimmed by 3 bases and 2 bases, with 8 bases remaining between them. Germline V gene sequence: CDR1 KGHSH, CDR2 LQKENI. The CDR3 bases are TGTGCCAGCTCACCTAACAATGCCTACAATGAGCAGTTCTTC. Protein: CASSPNNAYNEQFF. The variable domain in full, with the rest retrieved from reference TRBV18 and TRBJ2-1, is NAGVMQNPRHLVRRRGQEARLRCSPMKGHSHVYWYRQLPEEGLKFMVYLQKENIIDESGMPKERFSAEFPKEGPSILRIQQVVRGDSAAYFCASSPNNAYNEQFFGPGTRLTVL.

The chain has TRBV6-4 and TRBJ2-1, with no clear D. The germline CDR1 and CDR2 sequences are MRHNA and SNTAGT. The V end lost 0 bases, the J end lost 5 bases, and 5 bases lay between the germline ends. This CDR3 is built from 13 residues. The CDR3 coding sequence is TGTGCCAGCAGTGACTCAGAGCACAATGAGCAGTTCTTC. It translates to CASSDSEHNEQFF.

The chain joins TRBV19 to TRBJ1-2; 7 bases align to TRBD1. The CDR3 has 14 residues. The germline V gene encodes CDR1 LNHDA and CDR2 SQIVND (reference sequence). Losses at the gene ends were 6 bases for V and 6 bases for J; bases not matched to a gene: 10. The CDR3 nucleotides are TGTGCCAGTAGCTCCGGACAGGCGGCACATGGCTACACCTTC. Translating it yields CASSSGQAAHGYTF. The whole variable domain, filled in from reference TRBV19 and TRBJ1-2, reads DGGITQSPKYLFRKEGQNVTLSCEQNLNHDAMYWYRQDPGQGLRLIYYSQIVNDFQKGDIAEGYSVSREKKESFPLTVTSAQKNPTAFYLCASSSGQAAHGYTFGSGTRLTVV.

The chain has TRBV11-2 and TRBJ1-3, with D hard to call. Trimming left V 2 bases short and J 3 bases short, with 8 bases between. The CDR3 is made up of 14 amino acids. Per the germline V gene, CDR1 is SGHAT and CDR2 is FQNNGV. As DNA, the CDR3 is TGTGCCAGCAGCTTACCGACGGGTGGAAACACCATATATTTT. Its protein is CASSLPTGGNTIYF.

The chain uses TRBV5-6 and TRBJ2-2, with TRBD1 as a possible D gene (5 bases). V lost 0 bases and J lost 4, with 10 bases in between. The CDR3 is 15 residues long. From germline, CDR1 is SGHDT and CDR2 YYEEEE. CDR3 sequence reads: CASSLVREFTGELFF. For the CDR3, the DNA is TGTGCCAGCAGCTTGGTCAGGGAATTCACCGGGGAGCTGTTTTTT.

The V gene is TRBV5-6, the J gene TRBJ2-1, with a tentative D call TRBD2 (6 bases). The CDR3 is 17 residues long. Germline assignment: CDR1 SGHDT and CDR2 YYEEEE. Between the trimmed V and J ends, which lost 1 base and 0 bases, there was a span of 14 bases. CDR3 sequence reads: CASSLNGGARSYNEQFF. The CDR3 DNA reads TGTGCCAGCAGCTTGAACGGCGGGGCCCGCTCCTACAATGAGCAGTTCTTC.

The chain carries TRBV15 and TRBJ2-3, with unresolved D. The V end was cut by 8 bases, the J end by 1 base, with 13 bases between. CDR1 is LNHNV and CDR2 is YYDKDF in the germline V gene (reference sequence). There are 14 residues in the CDR3. The CDR3 is CATSRVYGTDTQYF. The CDR3 nucleotides read TGTGCCACCTCTAGGGTTTATGGCACAGATACGCAGTATTTT.

The gene calls are TRBV6-5 and TRBJ2-7; TRBD2 agrees at 11 bases. Germline assignment: CDR1 MNHEY and CDR2 SVGAGI. The CDR3 contains 15 residues. V shed 6 bases and J 1 base; nucleotides not matched to a gene: 5. For the CDR3, the DNA is TGTGCCAGCAGCGCCCGGACTAGCGGGTCCTACGAGCAGTACTTC. It translates to CASSARTSGSYEQYF.